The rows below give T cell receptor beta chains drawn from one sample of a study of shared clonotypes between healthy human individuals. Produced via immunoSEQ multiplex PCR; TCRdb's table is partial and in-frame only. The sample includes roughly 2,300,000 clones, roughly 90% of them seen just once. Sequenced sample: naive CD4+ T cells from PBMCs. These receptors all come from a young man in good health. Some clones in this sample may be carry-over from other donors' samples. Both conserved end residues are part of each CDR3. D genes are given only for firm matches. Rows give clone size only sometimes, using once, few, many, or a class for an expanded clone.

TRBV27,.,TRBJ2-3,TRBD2,CASSNYRTSGRAVGTQYF,TGTGCCAGCAGTAACTACAGGACTAGCGGGAGGGCCGTCGGTACGCAGTATTTT
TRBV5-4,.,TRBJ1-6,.,CASSSRQASYNSPLHF,TGTGCCAGCAGCTCAAGACAGGCCTCCTATAATTCACCCCTCCACTTT
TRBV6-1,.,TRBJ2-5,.,CASSGERSETQYF,TGTGCCAGCAGTGGGGAGCGTTCGGAGACCCAGTACTTC
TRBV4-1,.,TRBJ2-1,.,CASSQVEGQGYEQFF,TGCGCCAGCAGCCAAGTAGAGGGTCAGGGCTATGAGCAGTTCTTC
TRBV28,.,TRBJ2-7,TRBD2,CASSRGLAGHEQYF,TGTGCCAGCAGCCGGGGACTAGCGGGACACGAGCAGTACTTC
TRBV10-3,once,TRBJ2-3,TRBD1,CAISEGDRGSQYF,TGTGCCATCAGTGAGGGAGACAGGGGATCGCAGTATTTT
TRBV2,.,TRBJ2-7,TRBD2,CASSLSGMGNLEQYF,TGTGCCAGCAGTCTTAGCGGGATGGGGAACCTCGAGCAGTACTTC
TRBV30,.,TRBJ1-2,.,CAWSSGSYGYTF,TGTGCCTGGTCCTCAGGGTCCTATGGCTACACCTTC
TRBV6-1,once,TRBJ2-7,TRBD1,CASSPPTGSDEQYF,TGTGCCAGCAGTCCCCCGACAGGGTCGGACGAGCAGTACTTC
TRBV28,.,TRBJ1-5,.,CASSGDQPQHF,TGTGCCAGTTCAGGGGATCAGCCCCAGCATTTT
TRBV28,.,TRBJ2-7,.,CASSLTNTNYEQYF,TGTGCCAGCAGTTTAACCAATACGAACTACGAGCAGTACTTC
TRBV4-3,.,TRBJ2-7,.,CASSQEQGSYEQYF,TGCGCCAGCAGCCAAGAACAGGGTAGCTACGAGCAGTACTTC
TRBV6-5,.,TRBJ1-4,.,CASSSPAGSEKLFF,TGTGCCAGCAGTTCTCCTGCGGGGAGTGAAAAACTGTTTTTT
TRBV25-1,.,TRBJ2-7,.,CASSAYLGEQYF,TGTGCCAGCAGTGCGTATCTGGGCGAGCAGTACTTC
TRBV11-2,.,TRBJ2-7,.,CASSPGVTYEQYF,TGTGCCAGCAGCCCGGGTGTTACCTACGAGCAGTACTTC
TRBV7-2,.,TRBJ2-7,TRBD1,CASSFRQGAYEQYF,TGTGCCAGCAGCTTTCGACAGGGGGCCTACGAGCAGTACTTC
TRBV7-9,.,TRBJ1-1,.,CASSLQALKAFF,TGTGCCAGCAGCCTACAGGCGTTGAAAGCTTTCTTT
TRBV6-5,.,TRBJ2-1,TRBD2,CASRRTSGDEQFF,TGTGCCAGCAGGAGGACTAGCGGGGATGAGCAGTTCTTC